Shown below are 11 T cell receptor beta chains from a single sample sequenced in a study of glioma-infiltrating T cells after dendritic cell vaccination. Indicated time point: after dendritic cell vaccination, including at tumor progression/relapse. Assay used: immunoSEQ multiplex PCR; TCRdb lists only in-frame clones, some missing. The table has over 90,000 clones, 80% seen once. This specimen was blood, taken after dendritic cell vaccination. These receptors came from a human donor with glioblastoma.

The chain has TRBV5-1 and TRBJ1-2, with D unresolved. Germline CDR1 reads SGHRS; CDR2 reads YFSETQ. Trimming took off 4 bases at V and 8 bases at J, with 21 bases between the two ends. CDR3 length: 15 residues. As DNA, the CDR3 is TGCGCCAGCAGCATTACCGGGTCGCCCCCCGACGGCTACACCTTC. Translation: CASSITGSPPDGYTF.

The chain has TRBV27 and TRBJ2-1, with 10 bases identical to TRBD2. Trimming at V came to 2 bases and at J to 3 bases, leaving 13 bases not matched to a gene. The germline V gene has CDR1 MNHEY and CDR2 SMNVEV (reference sequence). The CDR3 length is 19 residues. The chain's CDR3 is CASSLRLAGGSPGYNEQFF. The CDR3 DNA reads TGTGCCAGCAGTTTACGACTAGCGGGCGGTAGTCCGGGCTACAATGAGCAGTTCTTC.

CDR3 sequence reads: CASSASGQPNTGELFF. The DNA for the CDR3 is TGCGCCAGCAGCGCCTCGGGACAGCCTAACACCGGGGAGCTGTTTTTT. The genes are TRBV5-1 and TRBJ2-2, with 7 bases matching TRBD1. The germline V gene encodes CDR1 SGHRS and CDR2 YFSETQ. This CDR3 has 16 residues. J was trimmed by 2 bases and V by 4 bases; bases with no gene match: 8. Drawing the rest from reference TRBV5-1 and TRBJ2-2, the complete variable domain is KAGVTQTPRYLIKTRGQQVTLSCSPISGHRSVSWYQQTPGQGLQFLFEYFSETQRNKGNFPGRFSGRQFSNSRSEMNVSTLELGDSALYLCASSASGQPNTGELFFGEGSRLTVL.

This rearrangement joins TRBV5-8 to TRBJ1-5; 7 positions agree with TRBD1. Germline V CDR1 and CDR2: SGHTS, YDEGEE. This CDR3 is 13 amino acids long. V lost 2 bases, J lost 5 bases, and 1 base stayed unmatched. CDR3 coding DNA: TGTGCCAGCAGCTTCCAGGGGGATCAGCCCCAGCATTTT. Its translation is CASSFQGDQPQHF.

This rearrangement joins TRBV5-8 to TRBJ1-2; 9 bases align to TRBD1. The CDR3 is made up of 16 amino acids. V trimming: 5 bases; J trimming: 8 bases; junction bases outside the gene matches: 16. CDR1 SGHTS and CDR2 YDEGEE come from the germline V gene. CDR3 coding DNA: TGTGCCAGCAGACTTGGATCCCTGGGACAGGGAGGCGGCTACACCTTC. This sequence encodes CASRLGSLGQGGGYTF.

This CDR3 reads CASSSPPNTGELFF. The CDR3 nucleotides are TGTGCCAGCAGTAGCCCTCCGAACACCGGGGAGCTGTTTTTT. This chain connects TRBV6-5 to TRBJ2-2; D gene ambiguous. This CDR3 spans 14 amino acids. The germline V gene encodes CDR1 MNHEY and CDR2 SVGAGI. Trimming shortened V by 5 bases and J by 0 bases, and 7 bases separated the two germline ends.

The V gene is TRBV7-9, the J gene TRBJ2-1; 10 bases map to TRBD2. There are 19 residues in the CDR3. From germline, CDR1 is SEHNR and CDR2 FQNEAQ (reference sequence). Trimming cost V 3 bases and J 0 bases; bases outside gene matches: 11. The CDR3 region is CASSFASTSGLSSYNEQFF. The DNA for the CDR3 is TGTGCCAGCAGCTTCGCCTCGACTAGCGGGTTGAGCTCCTACAATGAGCAGTTCTTC.

The chain recombines TRBV27 with TRBJ2-1; possibly TRBD1 for D (5 bases). Germline CDR1 reads MNHEY; CDR2 reads SMNVEV (reference sequence). The CDR3 contains 15 residues. Trimming removed 5 bases from V and 6 bases from J, with 17 bases in between. The CDR3 spells CASSHRQGWGNEQFF. DNA for the CDR3: TGTGCCAGCAGTCATCGGCAGGGTTGGGGCAATGAGCAGTTCTTC.

This rearrangement joins TRBV27 to TRBJ2-7; 8 bases fit TRBD1. There are 15 residues in the CDR3. The V gene's germline CDR1 is MNHEY and CDR2 SMNVEV (reference sequence). After removal of 3 bases from V and 2 bases from J, the junction contained 6 bases not matched to a gene. CDR3 DNA sequence: TGTGCCAGCAGTTTCCGCGGACAGGGCGCCTACGAGCAGTACTTC. Translated: CASSFRGQGAYEQYF.

The chain couples TRBV21-1 to TRBJ1-6; the table calls TRBD1, which could not be checked here. TRBV21-1 is a pseudogene. The CDR3 extends over 15 amino acids. The CDR3 reads CASSKRTSYNSPLHF. The CDR3 bases are TGTGCCAGCAGCAAAAGGACATCCTATAATTCACCCCTCCACTTT.

This chain uses TRBV29-1 with TRBJ2-7, with TRBD1 identical over 7 bases. Germline-derived CDR1 and CDR2 are SQVTM and ANQGSEA. CDR3 length: 12 residues. After removal of 6 bases from V and 4 bases from J, the junction contained 6 bases not matched to a gene. CDR3 bases: TGCAGCGTCACGGGGACAGAATACGAGCAGTACTTC. Its protein product is CSVTGTEYEQYF.